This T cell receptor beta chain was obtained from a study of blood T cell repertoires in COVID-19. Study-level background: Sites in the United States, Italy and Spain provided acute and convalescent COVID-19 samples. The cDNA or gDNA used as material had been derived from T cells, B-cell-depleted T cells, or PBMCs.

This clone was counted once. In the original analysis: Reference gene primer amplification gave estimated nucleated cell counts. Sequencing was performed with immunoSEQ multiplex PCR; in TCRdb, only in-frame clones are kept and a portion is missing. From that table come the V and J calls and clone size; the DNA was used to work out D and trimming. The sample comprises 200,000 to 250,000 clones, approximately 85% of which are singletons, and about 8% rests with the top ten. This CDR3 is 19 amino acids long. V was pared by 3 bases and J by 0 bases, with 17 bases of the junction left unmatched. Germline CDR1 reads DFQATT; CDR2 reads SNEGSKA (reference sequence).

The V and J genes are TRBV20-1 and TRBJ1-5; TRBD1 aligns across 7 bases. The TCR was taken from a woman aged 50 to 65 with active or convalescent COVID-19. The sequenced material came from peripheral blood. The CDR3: CSASARDSSTLYSNQPQHF. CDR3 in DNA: TGCAGTGCTAGTGCCCGGGACAGCTCCACATTATATAGCAATCAGCCCCAGCATTTT.